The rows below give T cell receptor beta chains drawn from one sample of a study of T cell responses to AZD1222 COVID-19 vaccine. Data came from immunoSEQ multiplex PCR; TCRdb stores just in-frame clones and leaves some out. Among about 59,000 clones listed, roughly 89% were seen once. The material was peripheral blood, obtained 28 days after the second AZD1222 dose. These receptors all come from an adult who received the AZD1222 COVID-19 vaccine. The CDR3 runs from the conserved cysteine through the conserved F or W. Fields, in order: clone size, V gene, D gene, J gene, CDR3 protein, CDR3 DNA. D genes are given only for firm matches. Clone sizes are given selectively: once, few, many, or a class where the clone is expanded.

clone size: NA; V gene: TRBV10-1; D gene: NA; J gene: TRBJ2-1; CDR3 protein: CASSVPASNEQFF; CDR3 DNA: TGCGCCAGCAGTGTGCCAGCAAGCAATGAGCAGTTCTTC
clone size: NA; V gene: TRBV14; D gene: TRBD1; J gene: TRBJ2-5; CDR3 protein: CASSSMKNRGQETQYF; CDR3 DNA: TGTGCCAGCAGCTCAATGAAGAACAGGGGGCAAGAGACCCAGTACTTC
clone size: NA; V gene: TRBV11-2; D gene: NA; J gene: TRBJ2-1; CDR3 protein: CASSLVSKGEQFF; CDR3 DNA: TGTGCCAGCAGCTTAGTGTCAAAAGGTGAGCAGTTCTTC
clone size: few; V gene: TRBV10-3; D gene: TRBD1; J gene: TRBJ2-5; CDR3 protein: CAISDPLREQGEEETQYF; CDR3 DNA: TGTGCCATCAGTGACCCGCTAAGGGAACAGGGGGAGGAAGAGACCCAGTACTTC
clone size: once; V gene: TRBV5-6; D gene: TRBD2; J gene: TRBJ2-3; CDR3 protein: CASSSSLAVPTDTQYF; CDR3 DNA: TGTGCCAGCAGCTCCTCACTAGCGGTCCCCACAGATACGCAGTATTTT
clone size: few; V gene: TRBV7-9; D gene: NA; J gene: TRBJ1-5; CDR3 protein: CASSLFNQPQHF; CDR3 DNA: TGTGCCAGCAGCTTATTTAATCAGCCCCAGCATTTT
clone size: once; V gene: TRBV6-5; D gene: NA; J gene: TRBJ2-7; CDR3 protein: CASSYSLRYEQYF; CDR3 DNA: TGTGCCAGCAGTTACTCGTTAAGATACGAGCAGTACTTC
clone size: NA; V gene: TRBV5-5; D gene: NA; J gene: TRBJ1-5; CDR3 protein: CASSFGGAQPGSAQHF; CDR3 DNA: TGTGCCAGCAGCTTTGGGGGGGCCCAGCCGGGTTCGGCCCAGCATTTT
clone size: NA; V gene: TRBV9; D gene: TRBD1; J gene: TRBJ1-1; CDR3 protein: CASGTGMRTEAFF; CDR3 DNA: TGTGCCAGCGGGACAGGGATGAGGACTGAAGCTTTCTTT
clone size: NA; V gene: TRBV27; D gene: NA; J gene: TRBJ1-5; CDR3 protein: CASSLKAAQPQHF; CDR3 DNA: TGTGCCAGCAGTTTGAAGGCGGCTCAGCCCCAGCATTTT
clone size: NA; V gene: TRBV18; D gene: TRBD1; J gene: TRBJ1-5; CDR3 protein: CASSPPGQARQPQHF; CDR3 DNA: TGTGCCAGCTCACCACCGGGACAGGCTAGGCAGCCCCAGCATTTT
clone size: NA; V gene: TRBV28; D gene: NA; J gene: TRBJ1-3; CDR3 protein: CASRKDSFSGNTIYF; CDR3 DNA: TGTGCCAGCAGAAAAGACAGTTTCTCTGGAAACACCATATATTTT
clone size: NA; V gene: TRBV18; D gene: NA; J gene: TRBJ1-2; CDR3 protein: CASSLGGDYGYTF; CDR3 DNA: TGTGCCAGCTCACTGGGGGGCGATTATGGCTACACCTTC
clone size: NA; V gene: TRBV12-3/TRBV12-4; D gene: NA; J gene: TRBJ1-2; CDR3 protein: CANSRRGWNGYTF; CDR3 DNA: TGTGCCAACTCCCGAAGGGGGTGGAATGGCTACACCTTC
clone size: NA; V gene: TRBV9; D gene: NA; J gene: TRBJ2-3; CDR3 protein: CASSVASLSTDTQYF; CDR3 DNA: TGTGCCAGCAGCGTAGCCAGCCTGAGCACAGATACGCAGTATTTT
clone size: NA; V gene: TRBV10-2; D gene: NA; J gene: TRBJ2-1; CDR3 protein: CASTVYDEQFF; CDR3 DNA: TGCGCCAGCACTGTGTATGATGAGCAGTTCTTC
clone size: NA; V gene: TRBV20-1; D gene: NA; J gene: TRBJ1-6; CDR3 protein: CSASIQGEGSPLHF; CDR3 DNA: TGCAGTGCTAGTATTCAGGGTGAAGGCTCACCCCTCCACTTT
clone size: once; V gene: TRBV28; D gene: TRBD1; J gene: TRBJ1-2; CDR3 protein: CASSLTTGGYGYTF; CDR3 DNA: TGTGCCAGCAGCCTAACTACAGGGGGCTATGGCTACACCTTC
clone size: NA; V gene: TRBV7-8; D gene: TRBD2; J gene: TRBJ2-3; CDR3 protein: CASSLLTSVIPQYF; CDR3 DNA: TGTGCCAGCAGCCTACTGACTAGCGTTATCCCGCAGTATTTT
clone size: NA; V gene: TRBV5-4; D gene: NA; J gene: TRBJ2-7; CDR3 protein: CASSPPTGTYGEQYF; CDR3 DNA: TGTGCCAGCAGCCCTCCTACCGGGACTTACGGGGAGCAGTACTTC
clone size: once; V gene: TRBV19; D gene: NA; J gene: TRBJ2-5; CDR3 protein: CASSGIRSSGSETQYF; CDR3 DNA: TGTGCCAGTAGTGGGATTCGGAGCTCCGGGTCGGAGACCCAGTACTTC
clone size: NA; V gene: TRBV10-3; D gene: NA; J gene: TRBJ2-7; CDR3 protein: CAISESALEQYF; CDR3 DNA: TGTGCCATCAGTGAGTCTGCCCTCGAGCAGTACTTC
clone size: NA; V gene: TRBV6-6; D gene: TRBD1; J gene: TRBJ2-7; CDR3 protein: CASSYGDRGYEQYF; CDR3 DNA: TGTGCCAGCAGTTACGGGGACAGGGGTTACGAGCAGTACTTC
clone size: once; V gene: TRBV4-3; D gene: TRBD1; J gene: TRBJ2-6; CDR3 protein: CASSQASTGGASGANVLTF; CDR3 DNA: TGCGCCAGCAGCCAAGCCAGTACAGGGGGAGCCTCTGGGGCCAACGTCCTGACTTTC
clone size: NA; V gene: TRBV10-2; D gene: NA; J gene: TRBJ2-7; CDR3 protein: CASSESGIGTYSYEQYF; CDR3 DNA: TGCGCCAGCAGTGAGTCGGGCATCGGGACGTACTCCTACGAGCAGTACTTC
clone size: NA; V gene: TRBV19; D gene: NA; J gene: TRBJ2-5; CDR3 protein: CASRTPTGETQYF; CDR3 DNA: TGTGCCAGTCGCACCCCTACTGGAGAGACCCAGTACTTC
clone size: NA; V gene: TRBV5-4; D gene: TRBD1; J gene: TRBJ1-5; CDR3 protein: CATGTGGPGSNQPQHF; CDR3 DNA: TGTGCCACCGGGACAGGGGGACCGGGGAGCAATCAGCCCCAGCATTTT
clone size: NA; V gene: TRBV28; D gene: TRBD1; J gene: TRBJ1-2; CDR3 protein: CASSLQGADGYTF; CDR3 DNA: TGTGCCAGCAGCTTACAGGGGGCGGATGGCTACACCTTC
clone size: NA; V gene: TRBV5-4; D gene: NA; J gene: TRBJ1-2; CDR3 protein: CASIREGGYTF; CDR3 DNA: TGTGCCAGCATCCGTGAGGGTGGCTACACCTTC
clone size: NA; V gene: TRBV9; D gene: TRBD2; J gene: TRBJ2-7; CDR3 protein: CASSVGASGSYEQYF; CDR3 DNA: TGTGCCAGCTCCGTAGGGGCTAGCGGTTCCTACGAGCAGTACTTC
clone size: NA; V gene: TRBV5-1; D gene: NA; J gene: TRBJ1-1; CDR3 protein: CASSPGLLATEAFF; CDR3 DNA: TGCGCCAGCAGCCCCGGTTTGTTGGCCACTGAAGCTTTCTTT
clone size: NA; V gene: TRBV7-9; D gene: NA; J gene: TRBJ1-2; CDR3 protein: CASSLDPAQDYGYTF; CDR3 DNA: TGTGCCAGCAGCTTAGACCCAGCCCAGGACTATGGCTACACCTTC
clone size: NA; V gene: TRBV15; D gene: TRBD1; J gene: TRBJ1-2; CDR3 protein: CATSWGQGAVNYGYTF; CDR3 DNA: TGTGCCACCAGCTGGGGACAGGGGGCGGTGAACTATGGCTACACCTTC
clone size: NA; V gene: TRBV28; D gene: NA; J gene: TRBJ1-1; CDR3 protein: CASSLFGGRTEAFF; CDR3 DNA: TGTGCCAGCAGTTTGTTCGGGGGGCGGACTGAAGCTTTCTTT
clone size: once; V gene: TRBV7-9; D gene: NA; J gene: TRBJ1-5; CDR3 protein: CASSLGPGFNQPQHF; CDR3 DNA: TGTGCCAGCAGCTTAGGGCCGGGCTTCAATCAGCCCCAGCATTTT
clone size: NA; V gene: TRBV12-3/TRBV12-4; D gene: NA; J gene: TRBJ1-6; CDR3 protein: CASRDNRDSPLHF; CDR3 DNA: TGTGCCAGCAGGGACAACAGGGATTCACCCCTCCACTTT
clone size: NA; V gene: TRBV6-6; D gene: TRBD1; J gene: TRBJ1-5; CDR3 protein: CASSRGRGQDQPQHF; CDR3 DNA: TGTGCCAGCAGCCGGGGCAGGGGGCAGGATCAGCCCCAGCATTTT